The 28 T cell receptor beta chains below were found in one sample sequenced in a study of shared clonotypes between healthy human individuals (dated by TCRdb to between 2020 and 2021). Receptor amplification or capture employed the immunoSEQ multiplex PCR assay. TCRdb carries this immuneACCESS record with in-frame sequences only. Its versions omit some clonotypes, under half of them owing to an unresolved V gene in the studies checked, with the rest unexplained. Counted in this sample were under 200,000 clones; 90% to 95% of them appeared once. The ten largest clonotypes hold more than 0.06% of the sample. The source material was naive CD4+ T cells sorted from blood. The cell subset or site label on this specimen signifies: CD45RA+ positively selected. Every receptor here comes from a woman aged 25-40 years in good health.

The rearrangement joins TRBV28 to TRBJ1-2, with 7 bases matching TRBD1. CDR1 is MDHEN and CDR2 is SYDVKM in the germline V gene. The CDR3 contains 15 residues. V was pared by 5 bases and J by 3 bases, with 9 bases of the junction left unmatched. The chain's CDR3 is CASSPGQEGDYGYTF. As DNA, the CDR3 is TGTGCCAGCAGTCCCGGACAGGAAGGTGACTATGGCTACACCTTC.

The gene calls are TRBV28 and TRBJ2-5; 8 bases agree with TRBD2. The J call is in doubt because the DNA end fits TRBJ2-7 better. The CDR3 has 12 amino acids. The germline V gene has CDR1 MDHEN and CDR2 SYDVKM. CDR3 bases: TGTGCCAGTAGCGGGGTTACCTACGAGCAGTACTTC. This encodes CASSGVTYEQYF.

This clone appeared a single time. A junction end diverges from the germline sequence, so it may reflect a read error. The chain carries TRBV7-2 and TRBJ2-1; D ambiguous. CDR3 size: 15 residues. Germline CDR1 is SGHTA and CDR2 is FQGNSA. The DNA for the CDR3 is TGTGCCCGCAGCTTAGATCCGCGCTCCTACAATGAGCAGTTCTTC. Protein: CARSLDPRSYNEQFF.

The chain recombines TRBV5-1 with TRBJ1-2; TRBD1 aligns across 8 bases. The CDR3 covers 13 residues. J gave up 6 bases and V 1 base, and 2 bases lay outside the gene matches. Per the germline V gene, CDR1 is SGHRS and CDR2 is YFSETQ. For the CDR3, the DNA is TGCGCCAGCAGCTTGTCAGGGGGCCATGGCTACACCTTC. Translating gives CASSLSGGHGYTF.

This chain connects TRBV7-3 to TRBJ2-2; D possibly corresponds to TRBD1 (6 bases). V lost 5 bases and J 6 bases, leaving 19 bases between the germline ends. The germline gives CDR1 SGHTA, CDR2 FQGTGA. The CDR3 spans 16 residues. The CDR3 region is CASSLRDRSLAGELFF. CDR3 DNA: TGTGCCAGCAGCCTCCGAGACAGGTCTTTAGCCGGGGAGCTGTTTTTT.

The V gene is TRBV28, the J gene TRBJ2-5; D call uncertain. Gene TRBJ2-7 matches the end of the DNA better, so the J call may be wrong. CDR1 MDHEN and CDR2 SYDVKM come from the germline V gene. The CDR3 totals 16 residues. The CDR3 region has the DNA TGTGCCAGCAGTTCCGGGCCCATACTTTCTACCTACGAGCAGTACTTC. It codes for CASSSGPILSTYEQYF.

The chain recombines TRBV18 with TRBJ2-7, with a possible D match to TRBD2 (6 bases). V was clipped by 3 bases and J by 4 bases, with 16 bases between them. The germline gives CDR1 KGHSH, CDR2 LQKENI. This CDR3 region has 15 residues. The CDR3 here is CASSPVPGLQYEQYF. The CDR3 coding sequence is TGTGCCAGCTCACCGGTTCCCGGACTACAGTACGAGCAGTACTTC. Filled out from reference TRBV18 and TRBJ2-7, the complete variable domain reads NAGVMQNPRHLVRRRGQEARLRCSPMKGHSHVYWYRQLPEEGLKFMVYLQKENIIDESGMPKERFSAEFPKEGPSILRIQQVVRGDSAAYFCASSPVPGLQYEQYFGPGTRLTVT.

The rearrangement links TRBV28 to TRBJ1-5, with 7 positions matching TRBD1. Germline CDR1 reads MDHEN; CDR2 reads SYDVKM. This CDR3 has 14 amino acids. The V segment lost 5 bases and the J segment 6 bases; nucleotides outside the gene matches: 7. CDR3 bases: TGTGCCAGCAGTCCAGGGGGGGGTCGTCAGCCCCAGCATTTT. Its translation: CASSPGGGRQPQHF.

Here the CDR3 reads CASSLGQGGRRGRGYTF. In DNA, the CDR3 is TGTGCCAGCTCCCTAGGACAGGGGGGACGGCGTGGTCGTGGCTACACCTTC. This chain links TRBV18 with TRBJ1-2, with 10 bases that match TRBD1. The CDR3 is made up of 17 amino acids. CDR1 and CDR2 (germline): KGHSH, LQKENI. V lost 6 bases to trimming and J lost 7 bases; unmatched junction nucleotides: 17.

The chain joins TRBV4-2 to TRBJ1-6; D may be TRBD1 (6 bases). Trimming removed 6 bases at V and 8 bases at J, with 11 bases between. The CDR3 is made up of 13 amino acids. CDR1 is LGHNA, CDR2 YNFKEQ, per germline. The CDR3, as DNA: TGTGCCAGCAGGGCGGACAGTTATTCACCCCTCCACTTT. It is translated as CASRADSYSPLHF.

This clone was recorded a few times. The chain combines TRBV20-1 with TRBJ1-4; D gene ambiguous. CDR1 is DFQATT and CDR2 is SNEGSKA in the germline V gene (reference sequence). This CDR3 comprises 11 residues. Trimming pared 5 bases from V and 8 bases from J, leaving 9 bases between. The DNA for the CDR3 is TGCAGTGCTGATCACAGAGAAAAACTGTTTTTT. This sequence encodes CSADHREKLFF.

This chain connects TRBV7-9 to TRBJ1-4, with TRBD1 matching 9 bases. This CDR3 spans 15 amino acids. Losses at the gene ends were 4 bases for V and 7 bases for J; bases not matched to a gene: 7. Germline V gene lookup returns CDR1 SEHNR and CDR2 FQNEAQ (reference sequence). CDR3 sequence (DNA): TGTGCCAGCAGCTCTCCGGGACAGGGAGGTGAAAAACTGTTTTTT. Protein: CASSSPGQGGEKLFF.

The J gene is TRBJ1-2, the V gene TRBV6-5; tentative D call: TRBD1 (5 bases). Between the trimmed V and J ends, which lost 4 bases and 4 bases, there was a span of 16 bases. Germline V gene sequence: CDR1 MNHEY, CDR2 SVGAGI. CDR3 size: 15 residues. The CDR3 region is CASSSPGQTLYGYTF. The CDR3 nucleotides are TGTGCCAGCAGTTCCCCGGGGCAGACGCTCTATGGCTACACCTTC.

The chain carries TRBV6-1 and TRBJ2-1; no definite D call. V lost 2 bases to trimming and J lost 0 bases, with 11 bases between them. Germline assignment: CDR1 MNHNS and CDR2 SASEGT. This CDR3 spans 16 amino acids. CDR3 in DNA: TGTGCCAGCAGTGAATACGCAGCGAGCTCCTACAATGAGCAGTTCTTC. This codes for CASSEYAASSYNEQFF.

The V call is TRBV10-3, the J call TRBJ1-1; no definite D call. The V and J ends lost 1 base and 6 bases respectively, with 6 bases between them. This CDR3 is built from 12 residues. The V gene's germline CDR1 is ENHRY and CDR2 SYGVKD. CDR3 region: CAISEYGAEAFF. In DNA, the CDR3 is TGTGCCATCAGTGAGTATGGGGCTGAAGCTTTCTTT.

CDR3 DNA sequence: TGTGCCAGCAGCGTGACAGGGGATCAGCCCCAGCATTTT. Its protein product is CASSVTGDQPQHF. V gene TRBV5-5 combines with J gene TRBJ1-5; 8 positions match TRBD1. Germline CDR1 reads SGHKS; CDR2 reads YYEKEE (reference sequence). The CDR3 runs to 13 residues. V gave up 4 bases and J gave up 5 bases; unmatched junction bases: 2.

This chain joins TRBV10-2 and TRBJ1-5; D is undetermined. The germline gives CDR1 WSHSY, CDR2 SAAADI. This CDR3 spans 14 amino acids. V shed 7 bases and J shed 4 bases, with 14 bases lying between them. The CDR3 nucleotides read TGCGCCAGCAACAACCGGACCGGGAATCAGCCCCAGCATTTT. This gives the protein CASNNRTGNQPQHF.

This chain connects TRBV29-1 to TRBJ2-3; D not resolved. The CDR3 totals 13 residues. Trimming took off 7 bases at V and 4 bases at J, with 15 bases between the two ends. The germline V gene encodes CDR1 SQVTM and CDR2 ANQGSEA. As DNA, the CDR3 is TGCAGCGCCGGATCTTCTCTTCCAGATACGCAGTATTTT. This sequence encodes CSAGSSLPDTQYF.

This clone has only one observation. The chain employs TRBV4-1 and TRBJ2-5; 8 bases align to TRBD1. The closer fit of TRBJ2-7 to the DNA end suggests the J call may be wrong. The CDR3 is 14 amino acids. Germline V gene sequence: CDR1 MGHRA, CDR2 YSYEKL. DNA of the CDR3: TGCGCCAGCAGCGTTCGGACAGGGATCTACGAGCAGTACTTC. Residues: CASSVRTGIYEQYF.

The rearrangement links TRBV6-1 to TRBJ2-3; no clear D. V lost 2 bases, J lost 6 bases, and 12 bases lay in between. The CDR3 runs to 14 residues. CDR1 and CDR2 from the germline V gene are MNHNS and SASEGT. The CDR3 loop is CASSENRIEDTQYF. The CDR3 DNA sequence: TGTGCCAGCAGTGAAAATAGGATAGAGGATACGCAGTATTTT.

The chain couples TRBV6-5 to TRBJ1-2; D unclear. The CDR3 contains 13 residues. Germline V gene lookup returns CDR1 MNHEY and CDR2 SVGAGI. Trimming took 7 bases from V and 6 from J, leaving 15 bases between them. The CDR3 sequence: CASNPGRMDGYTF. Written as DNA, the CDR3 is TGTGCCAGCAATCCCGGGAGGATGGATGGCTACACCTTC.

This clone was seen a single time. CDR3: CASSHPASSPSKGYTF. Here the CDR3 DNA reads TGCGCCAGCAGCCACCCAGCGTCTTCTCCTTCGAAAGGCTACACCTTC. The chain carries TRBV4-1 and TRBJ1-2; D gene ambiguous. This CDR3 is 16 amino acids long. The germline CDR1 and CDR2 sequences are MGHRA and YSYEKL. V was cut by 3 bases and J by 8 bases, with 22 bases left in between.

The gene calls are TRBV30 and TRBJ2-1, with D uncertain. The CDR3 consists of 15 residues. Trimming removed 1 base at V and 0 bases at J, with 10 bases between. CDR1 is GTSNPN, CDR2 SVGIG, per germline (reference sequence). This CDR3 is CAWSGRPSSYNEQFF. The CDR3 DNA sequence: TGTGCCTGGAGTGGCAGACCAAGCTCCTACAATGAGCAGTTCTTC.

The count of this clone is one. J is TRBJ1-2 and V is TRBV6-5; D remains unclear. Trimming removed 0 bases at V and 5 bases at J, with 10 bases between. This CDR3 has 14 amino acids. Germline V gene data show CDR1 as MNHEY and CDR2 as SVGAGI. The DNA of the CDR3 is TGTGCCAGCAGTTACTCTGGGCTTCCGTATGGCTACACCTTC. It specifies CASSYSGLPYGYTF.

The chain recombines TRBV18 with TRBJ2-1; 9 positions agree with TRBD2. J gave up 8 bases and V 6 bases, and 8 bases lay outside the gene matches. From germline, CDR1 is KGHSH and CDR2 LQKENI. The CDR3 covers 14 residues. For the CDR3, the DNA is TGTGCCAGCTCCTATAGCGGGAGTGAGGATGAGCAGTTCTTC. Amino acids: CASSYSGSEDEQFF.

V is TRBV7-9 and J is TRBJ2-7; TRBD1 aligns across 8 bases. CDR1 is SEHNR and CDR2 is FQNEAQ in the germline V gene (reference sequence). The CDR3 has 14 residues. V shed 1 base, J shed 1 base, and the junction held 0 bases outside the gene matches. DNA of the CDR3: TGTGCCAGCAGCTTAGGGACAGGGTCCTACGAGCAGTACTTC. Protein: CASSLGTGSYEQYF.

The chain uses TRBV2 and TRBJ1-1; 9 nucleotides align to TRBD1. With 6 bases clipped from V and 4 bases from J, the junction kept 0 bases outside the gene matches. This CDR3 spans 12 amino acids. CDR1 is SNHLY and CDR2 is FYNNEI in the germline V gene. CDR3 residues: CASRDRGTEAFF. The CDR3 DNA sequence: TGTGCCAGCAGGGACAGGGGCACTGAAGCTTTCTTT.

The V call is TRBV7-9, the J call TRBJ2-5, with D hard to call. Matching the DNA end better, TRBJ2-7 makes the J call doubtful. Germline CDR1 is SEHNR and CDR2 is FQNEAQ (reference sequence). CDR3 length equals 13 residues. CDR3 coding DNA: TGTGCCAGCAGCTTAGTCACGTCCCACGAGCAGTACTTC. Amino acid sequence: CASSLVTSHEQYF.